A selection of T cell receptor beta chains follows, all from one sample in a study of response to subunit inactivated influenza vaccine. MiXCR, applied by TCRdb to the RT-PCR reads, yields one record per CDR3 protein. Here the sample spans hundreds of thousands of distinct CDR3 sequences, approximately 15% being singletons. This sample comprised PBMCs from blood, obtained 14 days before vaccination. Receptors originate from a man in his forties or fifties who received an inactivated influenza vaccine. Both conserved end residues are part of each CDR3. Fields, in order: CDR3 protein, CDR3 DNA, J gene, clone size, V gene, D gene. D genes are given only for firm matches. Some rows mark clone size as missing; the rest say once, few, many or name a class of expanded clone.

CASSPGQGGSGELFF	TGCGCCAGCAGCCCCGGACAGGGGGGTTCCGGGGAGCTGTTTTTT	TRBJ2-2	-	TRBV4-1	TRBD1
CASRPDRNQPQHF	TGTGCCAGCAGACCCGACAGAAATCAGCCCCAGCATTTT	TRBJ1-5	many	TRBV6-6	-
CASSHWENYEQYF	TGCGCCAGCAGCCACTGGGAGAACTACGAGCAGTACTTC	TRBJ2-7	few	TRBV4-1	-
CASRRQGRSYEQYF	TGTGCCAGCCGACGACAGGGAAGGAGCTACGAGCAGTACTTC	TRBJ2-7	-	TRBV12-3/TRBV12-4	TRBD1
CASSQGGHRDTEAFF	TGCGCCAGCAGCCAAGGGGGGCACAGGGACACTGAAGCTTTCTTT	TRBJ1-1	-	TRBV4-1	-
CASSFEGSKETQYF	TGTGCCAGCAGCTTTGAGGGGAGTAAGGAGACCCAGTACTTC	TRBJ2-5	few	TRBV5-5	-
CASSIDLASGYHNEQFF	TGTGCCAGTAGTATAGATCTGGCTAGCGGATACCACAATGAGCAGTTCTTC	TRBJ2-1	-	TRBV19	TRBD2
CASSFSSGWANEQFF	TGTGCCAGCAGCTTTTCTAGCGGATGGGCCAATGAGCAGTTCTTC	TRBJ2-1	few	TRBV7-3	TRBD2
CASSLGGKSYEQYF	TGCGCCAGCAGCTTGGGGGGGAAATCCTACGAGCAGTACTTC	TRBJ2-7	few	TRBV5-1	-
CASSSYGTGGRGTIYF	TGTGCCAGCAGTTCCTACGGGACAGGGGGTCGCGGCACCATATATTTT	TRBJ1-3	few	TRBV12-3/TRBV12-4	TRBD1
CSARSGLAGGGRTDTQYF	TGCAGTGCTCGATCGGGACTAGCGGGGGGGGGTCGGACAGATACGCAGTATTTT	TRBJ2-3	-	TRBV20-1	TRBD2
CASTRRDWTYGYTF	TGTGCCAGCACTAGACGGGACTGGACCTATGGCTACACCTTC	TRBJ1-2	-	TRBV6-1	-
CASSYGAWYEQYF	TGTGCCAGCAGCTATGGGGCTTGGTACGAGCAGTACTTC	TRBJ2-7	-	TRBV7-9	-
CASSYGGGSSGANVLTF	TGTGCCAGCAGTTACGGCGGAGGGAGCTCTGGGGCCAACGTCCTGACTTTC	TRBJ2-6	-	TRBV6-2/TRBV6-3	-
CATSETETGRNEQFF	TGTGCCACCAGTGAGACGGAGACAGGGCGGAATGAGCAGTTCTTC	TRBJ2-1	-	TRBV24-1	TRBD1
CASIDGNYEQYF	TGTGCCAGCATTGACGGAAATTACGAGCAGTACTTC	TRBJ2-7	-	TRBV2	-
CASSLLMETQYF	TGTGCCAGCAGCTTATTGATGGAGACCCAGTACTTC	TRBJ2-5	few	TRBV7-2	-
CASSYSISPGGPGREQFF	TGTGCCAGCAGTTACTCGATTTCACCGGGAGGACCGGGGCGTGAGCAGTTCTTC	TRBJ2-1	few	TRBV6-5	TRBD2
CASSQIQGWYGYTF	TGCGCCAGCAGCCAGATACAGGGCTGGTATGGCTACACCTTC	TRBJ1-2	-	TRBV4-3	-
CSVVAGGAGELFF	TGCAGCGTTGTAGCGGGAGGAGCCGGGGAGCTGTTTTTT	TRBJ2-2	few	TRBV29-1	TRBD2
CATSGGTLYNEQFF	TGTGCCACCAGTGGTGGGACACTCTACAATGAGCAGTTCTTC	TRBJ2-1	few	TRBV24-1	-
CASSSHWTGTYGYTF	TGTGCCAGCAGCTCCCACTGGACAGGGACCTATGGCTACACCTTC	TRBJ1-2	few	TRBV7-2	TRBD1
CSASTSNQPQHF	TGCAGTGCTAGCACGAGCAATCAGCCCCAGCATTTT	TRBJ1-5	many	TRBV20-1	-
CASRLDPYEQYF	TGTGCCAGCAGATTGGACCCCTACGAGCAGTACTTC	TRBJ2-7	many	TRBV5-5	-
CASSLHAGRGYEQYF	TGTGCCAGCAGCCTTCACGCTGGGAGAGGCTACGAGCAGTACTTC	TRBJ2-7	-	TRBV11-2	-
CASSRGFGRSQETQYF	TGTGCCAGCAGTAGGGGGTTCGGCAGGTCCCAAGAGACCCAGTACTTC	TRBJ2-5	many	TRBV27	-
CATRGRERDNEQFF	TGTGCCACCCGCGGGCGGGAGCGAGACAATGAGCAGTTCTTC	TRBJ2-1	few	TRBV24-1	TRBD2
CATSRDLNSNQPQHF	TGTGCCACCAGCAGAGATCTTAATAGCAATCAGCCCCAGCATTTT	TRBJ1-5	-	TRBV15	-
CASSPATGLYGYTF	TGTGCCAGCTCACCTGCGACAGGTCTATATGGCTACACCTTC	TRBJ1-2	-	TRBV18	-
CASSSYLFEDTQYF	TGCGCCAGCAGCTCCTACCTATTTGAAGATACGCAGTATTTT	TRBJ2-3	-	TRBV5-1	-
CAINGLAGGPLDTQYF	TGTGCCATCAACGGACTAGCGGGAGGGCCTTTAGATACGCAGTATTTT	TRBJ2-3	-	TRBV10-3	TRBD2
CASSQVRGELFF	TGCGCCAGCAGCCAAGTGAGGGGGGAGCTGTTTTTT	TRBJ2-2	-	TRBV4-1	-
CSVGQTSYEQYF	TGCAGCGTCGGACAGACATCCTACGAGCAGTACTTC	TRBJ2-7	few	TRBV29-1	-
CASRQGGNEKLFF	TGTGCCAGCAGACAGGGGGGGAATGAAAAACTGTTTTTT	TRBJ1-4	few	TRBV6-6	TRBD1
CSASMGGINIQYF	TGCAGTGCTAGTATGGGCGGAATAAACATTCAGTACTTC	TRBJ2-4	few	TRBV20-1	-
CASSQLKTGREFF	TGTGCCAGCAGCCAACTCAAAACAGGGAGAGAGTTCTTC	TRBJ2-1	few	TRBV3-1	-
CSARRAGQVVDTQYF	TGCAGTGCTAGGAGAGCGGGACAGGTTGTAGATACGCAGTATTTT	TRBJ2-3	-	TRBV20-1	-
CSVEWTSGRTYEQYF	TGCAGCGTTGAGTGGACTAGCGGGCGGACCTACGAGCAGTACTTC	TRBJ2-7	few	TRBV29-1	TRBD2
CSARPSGSLREQYF	TGCAGTGCTAGACCTAGCGGGAGCCTTCGCGAGCAGTACTTC	TRBJ2-7	many	TRBV20-1	TRBD2
CASSLVGAVGANVLTF	TGCGCCAGCAGCTTGGTCGGGGCAGTTGGGGCCAACGTCCTGACTTTC	TRBJ2-6	many	TRBV5-1	-
CASNQGSGANVLTF	TGTGCCAGCAATCAGGGGTCTGGGGCCAACGTCCTGACTTTC	TRBJ2-6	-	TRBV6-1	-
CASSQATSGAVLEQYF	TGTGCCAGCAGCCAAGCTACTAGCGGGGCCGTACTCGAGCAGTACTTC	TRBJ2-7	-	TRBV4-2	TRBD2